This entry lists 21 T cell receptor beta chains sequenced from one sample in a study of shared T cell receptors in the human thymus. TCRdb's copy holds only in-frame clones and misses some; the assay was immunoSEQ multiplex PCR. The sample has roughly 550,000 clones, 75% to 85% seen once. The sample was also linked to a second study, of human thymus T cells.

Sequenced sample: thymocytes. Receptors originate from a boy under three years old with a congenital heart defect.

The genes are TRBV18 and TRBJ1-1; 7 bases map to TRBD1. In germline, CDR1 is KGHSH, CDR2 LQKENI. The CDR3 contains 14 residues. V lost 2 bases to trimming and J lost 6 bases; unmatched junction nucleotides: 6. CDR3 nucleotide sequence: TGTGCCAGCTCACCAGACAGGGAGCGCCCTGAAGCTTTCTTT. Amino acids: CASSPDRERPEAFF.

The chain combines TRBV2 with TRBJ2-7, with D possibly being TRBD1 (5 bases). Germline V lookup: CDR1 SNHLY, CDR2 FYNNEI. V gave up 3 bases and J gave up 2 bases, with 14 bases separating them. The CDR3 is made up of 15 amino acids. The CDR3 region has the DNA TGTGCCAGCAGTGACAAGGGGCGATTCACCTACGAGCAGTACTTC. Its translation is CASSDKGRFTYEQYF. The full variable domain, its missing parts supplied by reference TRBV2 and TRBJ2-7, is EPEVTQTPSHQVTQMGQEVILRCVPISNHLYFYWYRQILGQKVEFLVSFYNNEISEKSEIFDDQFSVERPDGSNFTLKIRSTKLEDSAMYFCASSDKGRFTYEQYFGPGTRLTVT.

This clone was recorded a few times. The chain has TRBV28 and TRBJ2-6, with D uncertain. Trimming stripped 1 base from V and 0 bases from J, with 4 bases between. Germline-derived CDR1 and CDR2 are MDHEN and SYDVKM. The CDR3 consists of 15 residues. The CDR3 loop is CASSLYTSGANVLTF. For the CDR3, the DNA is TGTGCCAGCAGTTTATACACCTCTGGGGCCAACGTCCTGACTTTC.

This rearrangement joins TRBV15 to TRBJ1-1; D not certain. Trimming shortened V by 3 bases and J by 0 bases, and 14 bases separated the two germline ends. CDR1 and CDR2 from the germline V gene are LNHNV and YYDKDF (reference sequence). The CDR3 spans 16 residues. The CDR3 region is CATSSPPHGLNTEAFF. CDR3 coding DNA: TGTGCCACCAGCAGCCCGCCTCACGGGTTGAACACTGAAGCTTTCTTT.

The chain couples TRBV4-3 to TRBJ1-4, with 7 bases that match TRBD1. V trimming: 3 bases; J trimming: 3 bases; junction bases outside the gene matches: 4. The CDR3 covers 15 residues. Germline V gene lookup returns CDR1 LGHNA and CDR2 YSLEER. The CDR3 reads CASSHEGAPNEKLFF. The CDR3 DNA sequence: TGCGCCAGCAGCCATGAGGGGGCCCCTAATGAAAAACTGTTTTTT.

This rearrangement joins TRBV9 to TRBJ2-1, with a tentative D call TRBD1 (6 bases). This CDR3 has 15 residues. Germline CDR1 and CDR2: SGDLS and YYNGEE. Deletions cut 6 bases from V and 8 bases from J, with 21 bases between. The CDR3: CASNPAGFSGDEQFF. The CDR3 nucleotides read TGTGCCAGCAACCCCGCCGGCTTCTCAGGGGATGAGCAGTTCTTC.

With regard to this clone: The sample has other DNA sequences that encode this CDR3 too. This chain uses TRBV14 with TRBJ2-1; 9 bases match TRBD2. V trimming: 1 base; J trimming: 1 base; junction bases outside the gene matches: 5. Germline V gene data show CDR1 as SGHDN and CDR2 as FVKESK. The CDR3 has 17 amino acids. The CDR3 protein is CASSQGGSGSSYNEQFF. CDR3 nucleotide sequence: TGTGCCAGCAGCCAAGGGGGTAGCGGGAGTTCCTACAATGAGCAGTTCTTC.

This clone was observed a few times. The chain couples TRBV9 to TRBJ2-1; 9 bases are shared with TRBD2. The CDR3 runs to 16 residues. Germline CDR1 is SGDLS and CDR2 is YYNGEE. Trimming at V came to 3 bases and at J to 2 bases, leaving 6 bases not matched to a gene. The CDR3 is CASSALSGRTYNEQFF. The CDR3, as DNA: TGTGCCAGCAGCGCCCTTAGCGGGAGAACCTACAATGAGCAGTTCTTC.

This chain uses TRBV6-5 with TRBJ1-1; a possible D gene is TRBD1 (6 bases). CDR1 and CDR2 from the germline V gene are MNHEY and SVGAGI. With 0 bases removed from V and 0 bases from J, the gap between germline ends came to 8 bases. The CDR3 loop spans 15 amino acids. CDR3 bases: TGTGCCAGCAGTTACTCGGGGACATTGAACACTGAAGCTTTCTTT. Protein product: CASSYSGTLNTEAFF.

The V and J genes are TRBV6-1 and TRBJ2-7; D is possibly TRBD1 (7 bases). The ends were cut back, 10 bases at V and 7 bases at J, with 17 bases in the middle. CDR1 is MNHNS and CDR2 is SASEGT in the germline V gene. CDR3 size: 12 residues. The CDR3 spells CAIQEGALEQYF. DNA for the CDR3: TGTGCCATACAGGAGGGGGCGCTTGAGCAGTACTTC.

The V gene is TRBV9, the J gene TRBJ1-5; 7 bases line up with TRBD1. Trimming took 5 bases from V and 0 from J; bases not matched to a gene: 5. The CDR3 loop spans 15 amino acids. Germline CDR1 reads SGDLS; CDR2 reads YYNGEE. In DNA form, the CDR3 reads TGTGCCAGCAGAGGGACAGTGGATAGCAATCAGCCCCAGCATTTT. Its translation is CASRGTVDSNQPQHF.

The CDR3 loop is CASSPERGASTDTQYF. The CDR3 DNA is TGCGCCAGCAGCCCCGAGCGGGGTGCTAGCACAGATACGCAGTATTTT. The chain joins TRBV5-1 to TRBJ2-3, with TRBD2 matching over 7 bases. Germline CDR1 and CDR2: SGHRS and YFSETQ. Trimming at V came to 4 bases and at J to 0 bases, leaving 8 bases not matched to a gene. This CDR3 has 16 residues.

The chain couples TRBV12-5 to TRBJ2-1; TRBD2 matches 12 bases. Looked up from germline, CDR1 is LGHNT and CDR2 is FRNRAP. The CDR3 extends over 17 amino acids. V trimming: 4 bases; J trimming: 8 bases; junction bases outside the gene matches: 12. This chain's CDR3 is CASGSAGTSGLGDEQFF. The CDR3 coding sequence is TGTGCTAGTGGTTCCGCCGGGACTAGCGGGTTAGGCGATGAGCAGTTCTTC.

The genes are TRBV10-3 and TRBJ2-3, with 10 bases lining up with TRBD2. J was trimmed by 6 bases and V by 7 bases; bases with no gene match: 13. This CDR3 is built from 16 residues. Per germline, CDR1 ENHRY and CDR2 SYGVKD. CDR3 region: CAITRALAGGWDTQYF. The CDR3 DNA is TGTGCCATCACCCGTGCGTTAGCGGGAGGTTGGGATACGCAGTATTTT.

The genes are TRBV4-2 and TRBJ1-4; D is ambiguous. Trimming removed 6 bases at V and 12 bases at J, with 11 bases between. CDR1 and CDR2 from the germline V gene are LGHNA and YNFKEQ. The CDR3 loop spans 11 amino acids. CDR3 bases: TGTGCCAGCAGGTACAGCGGAGAACTGTTTTTT. Residues: CASRYSGELFF.

The rearrangement uses TRBV30 and TRBJ2-6; 10 bases map to TRBD1. The CDR3 is 19 residues long. The J segment lost 0 bases and the V segment lost 3 bases, leaving 11 bases of the junction unmatched. Looked up from germline, CDR1 is GTSNPN and CDR2 is SVGIG (reference sequence). CDR3 DNA: TGTGCCTGGAGCCTAGAATCCGGGACAGGGGACTCTGGGGCCAACGTCCTGACTTTC. Translated: CAWSLESGTGDSGANVLTF.

The genes are TRBV4-1 and TRBJ1-1, with D uncertain. With 1 base removed from V and 5 bases from J, the gap between germline ends came to 5 bases. CDR3 length: 12 residues. Looked up from germline, CDR1 is MGHRA and CDR2 is YSYEKL. CDR3 in amino acids: CASSQGETEAFF. Here the CDR3 DNA reads TGCGCCAGCAGCCAAGGAGAAACTGAAGCTTTCTTT.

This clone came up a few times. The V gene is TRBV29-1, the J gene TRBJ1-4, with TRBD1 matching 11 bases. This CDR3 contains 12 residues. V shed 8 bases, J shed 10 bases, and the junction held 6 bases outside the gene matches. Germline V gene data show CDR1 as SQVTM and CDR2 as ANQGSEA. The CDR3 sequence is CSMDRGHGKLFF. In DNA, the CDR3 is TGCAGCATGGACAGGGGGCATGGAAAACTGTTTTTT.

A single count supports this clone. V and J are TRBV28 and TRBJ2-2, with D possibly TRBD1 on 6 matching bases. Trimming removed 3 bases from V and 1 base from J, with 18 bases in between. The germline CDR1 and CDR2 sequences are MDHEN and SYDVKM. The CDR3 contains 18 residues. The CDR3 nucleotides read TGTGCCAGCAGTTTTCCAAGTGGGGACACATTGAACACCGGGGAGCTGTTTTTT. Protein sequence: CASSFPSGDTLNTGELFF.

The chain combines TRBV4-1 with TRBJ2-1; possibly TRBD2 for D (6 bases). CDR1 is MGHRA, CDR2 YSYEKL, per germline. The CDR3 spans 19 residues. Trimming took off 1 base at V and 6 bases at J, with 25 bases between the two ends. The CDR3 DNA reads as TGCGCCAGCAGCCAAGTTCATCAGGACCCACGAGTAGCGGTCAATGAGCAGTTCTTC. It specifies CASSQVHQDPRVAVNEQFF.

The V gene is TRBV28, the J gene TRBJ2-7, with D perhaps matching TRBD2 (5 bases). The CDR3 length is 15 residues. V lost 2 bases to trimming and J lost 3 bases, with 14 bases between them. The germline gives CDR1 MDHEN, CDR2 SYDVKM. The CDR3 DNA follows: TGTGCCAGCAGTTTAAACGGGGTAGACCTCTACGAGCAGTACTTC. Its protein is CASSLNGVDLYEQYF.